These 2 T cell receptor beta chains share one sample of origin, sequenced in a study of T cells in Graves' hyperthyroidism and ophthalmopathy. TCR beta CDR3 region amplification was performed from RNA transcripts. The HTBI primer set drove a first-round RT-PCR of the TCR CDR3. TCRdb reprocessed the multiplex PCR reads with MiXCR, giving one entry per CDR3 protein. The sample yields hundreds of thousands of distinct CDR3 sequences, 45% seen once. The sequenced material came from peripheral blood or thyroid tissue (not recorded which). The receptors derive from an adult man with Graves' disease, either hyperthyroidism or ophthalmopathy (not recorded which).

A word on this clonotype: Given a much more abundant clone one base away, this may be a read error. This rearrangement joins TRBV9 to TRBJ1-3; a possible D gene is TRBD1 (6 bases). The CDR3 sequence is 15 residues long. Germline CDR1 is SGDLS and CDR2 is YYNGEE. The germline V and J ends were trimmed by 0 bases and 0 bases, with 7 bases remaining between them. The CDR3 spells CASSVGGASGNTIYF. The CDR3 DNA reads as TGTGCCAGCAGCGTAGGGGGGGCCTCTGGAAACACCATATATTTT.

The chain recombines TRBV12-3 or TRBV12-4 with TRBJ1-1; D call uncertain. V was pared by 3 bases and J by 7 bases, with 9 bases between. CDR3 size: 12 residues. The CDR3 DNA reads TGTGCCAGCAGTTTTGCCCGAGTTGAAGCTTTCTTT. It yields the protein CASSFARVEAFF.